The T cell receptor beta chain under discussion was sequenced for a study of tumor-infiltrating lymphocytes in oesophageal squamous cell carcinoma. This clonotype is termed medium-sized (0.01 to 0.1%). The CDR3 sequence is 13 residues long. The germline V and J ends were trimmed by 5 bases and 1 base, with 8 bases remaining between them. Via MiXCR, TCRdb re-called the PCR reads, giving one row per CDR3 protein. The table lists approximately 17,000 distinct CDR3 sequences, less than 55% of them singletons. The clonotype comes from a female donor with esophageal squamous cell carcinoma. V and J are TRBV12-3 or TRBV12-4 and TRBJ2-5; D is unclear. Source material: blood. Here the CDR3 reads CASSRDSQETQYF. Here the CDR3 DNA reads TGTGCCAGCAGTCGAGATTCCCAAGAGACCCAGTACTTC.